These T cell receptor beta chains were read from a single sample in a study of PD-1 blockade in mismatch repair-deficient tumors. The method was immunoSEQ multiplex PCR; TCRdb's version includes in-frame clones alone and lacks a portion of them. The repertoire holds some 130,000 clones, with about 88% as singletons. The starting material was peripheral blood, obtained approximately 72 weeks after starting pembrolizumab. All receptors derive from an adult with mismatch repair-deficient cancer. Both conserved end residues are part of each CDR3. The D gene is left open where the match is weak. A row's size may be missing; if present it is once, few, many or a size class.

>TRBV6-6|.|.|TRBJ1-2
TGTGCCAGCAGTGCTGGTGAGGACATTTTTAACTATGGCTACACCTTC
CASSAGEDIFNYGYTF
>TRBV6-5|.|.|TRBJ1-2
TGTGCCAGCAGTTGGAAGGGTAACTATGGCTACACCTTC
CASSWKGNYGYTF
>TRBV28|.|.|TRBJ1-2
TGTGCCAGCAGTTTAATCTTCGTATCTAACTATGGCTACACCTTC
CASSLIFVSNYGYTF
>TRBV29-1|.|.|TRBJ1-1
TGCAGCGTTGATCACAGGTCGAACACTGAAGCTTTCTTT
CSVDHRSNTEAFF
>TRBV6-4|.|TRBD1|TRBJ2-7
TGTGCCAGCACCTTTCTCCGGGACAGGGTTTTCGACGAGCAGTACTTC
CASTFLRDRVFDEQYF
>TRBV4-3|.|TRBD2|TRBJ2-2
TGCGCCAGCAGCCAAGATGGGCTAGCGGAAGTAACCGGGGAGCTGTTTTTT
CASSQDGLAEVTGELFF
>TRBV7-9|.|TRBD1|TRBJ1-5
TGTGCCAGCAGCCCCTCGGGACAGGGCAATCAGCCCCAGCATTTT
CASSPSGQGNQPQHF
>TRBV19|.|.|TRBJ1-1
TGTGCCAGTAGTATGATGGGGACTTTGGCCTCTGAAGCTTTCTTT
CASSMMGTLASEAFF
>TRBV6-1|.|.|TRBJ1-5
TGTGCCAGCAGTGCCCGACAGATAGCCGTAGCCCAGCATTTT
CASSARQIAVAQHF
>TRBV27|.|TRBD1|TRBJ1-2
TGTGCCAGCAGTTCTATACGACAGGGGTTGGATGGCTACACCTTC
CASSSIRQGLDGYTF
>TRBV5-1|.|TRBD2|TRBJ2-5
TGCGCCAGCAGCTTGTGGACTAGCGGGAGTTCGGAGACCCAGTACTTC
CASSLWTSGSSETQYF
>TRBV4-1|.|.|TRBJ2-5
TGCGCCAGCAGCCAACTTACGGGACACGCAAGGGAGACCCAGTACTTC
CASSQLTGHARETQYF
>TRBV4-2|.|TRBD2|TRBJ2-1
TGTGCCAGCAGCCGACTAGCGGGAGGACACAATGAGCAGTTCTTC
CASSRLAGGHNEQFF
>TRBV30|.|.|TRBJ2-3
TGTGCCTGGACCCCAGGGAGAAGCACAGATACGCAGTATTTT
CAWTPGRSTDTQYF
>TRBV11-2|.|.|TRBJ2-7
TGTGCCAGCAGCTTAGTAGTATCGTTTAGGGGGGGGCAGTACTTC
CASSLVVSFRGGQYF
>TRBV27|once|.|TRBJ2-2
TGTGCCAGCATTTCCTCGGCTAACACCGGGGAGCTGTTTTTT
CASISSANTGELFF
>TRBV7-9|.|.|TRBJ2-1
TGTGCCAGCAGAGGGGCGAATTCACCCCATGAGCAGTTCTTC
CASRGANSPHEQFF
>TRBV6-4|.|TRBD2|TRBJ2-5
TGTGCCAGCAGTGACTCGAGGGCTCTCGAGCTAGCGGGAGGAGGGAAGACCCAGTACTTC
CASSDSRALELAGGGKTQYF
>TRBV28|.|TRBD1|TRBJ2-1
TGTGCCAGCCCTCCTGACAGGGGGCTCCCCTACAATGAGCAGTTCTTC
CASPPDRGLPYNEQFF
>TRBV28|.|TRBD1|TRBJ1-5
TGTGCCAGCAGTCCCCGGACAGGGGTTCAGCCCCAGCATTTT
CASSPRTGVQPQHF
>TRBV29-1|once|TRBD1|TRBJ2-7
TGCAGCGTTGAATTAGGGACAGGGGGCTACGAGCAGTACTTC
CSVELGTGGYEQYF
>TRBV13|.|.|TRBJ2-1
TGTGCCAGCAGCCGCGCCGGGCGTGAGCAGTTCTTC
CASSRAGREQFF
>TRBV4-2|.|TRBD1|TRBJ2-7
TGTGCCAGCAGCAGGGGACAGGGACCCTACGAGCAGTACTTC
CASSRGQGPYEQYF
>TRBV5-4|.|.|TRBJ1-3
TGTGCCAGCAGCTTGGGCGGAAATGGTAACACCATATATTTT
CASSLGGNGNTIYF
>TRBV11-1|.|.|TRBJ2-1
TGTGCCAGCAGCCTTAGAGCCAATGAGCAGTTCTTC
CASSLRANEQFF
>TRBV7-2|.|.|TRBJ1-1
TGTGCCAGCAGCTTATCGCGGGATCGGGCTTTCTTT
CASSLSRDRAFF
>TRBV11-2|.|.|TRBJ2-7
TGTGCCAGCAGCTTAGATTACATCTCCTACGAGCAGTACTTC
CASSLDYISYEQYF
>TRBV9|.|.|TRBJ2-7
TGTGCCAGCAGCGTAGGCGGGACATCCCACGAGCAGTACTTC
CASSVGGTSHEQYF
>TRBV7-6|.|.|TRBJ2-7
TGTGCCAGCAGGAAAAGGATGGGTTACGAGCAGTACTTC
CASRKRMGYEQYF
>TRBV2|.|.|TRBJ2-7
TGTGCCAGCAGTCTAAACCTTCCGGGGGCGAGCGGCGAGCAGTACTTC
CASSLNLPGASGEQYF
>TRBV30|.|TRBD2|TRBJ2-1
TGTGCCTGGAGTACTCTAGCGGGAAACGTAGGTGAGCAGTTCTTC
CAWSTLAGNVGEQFF
>TRBV6-5|.|.|TRBJ1-4
TGTGCCAGCAGTTACTCTTTGGGGTGGAATGAAAAACTGTTTTTT
CASSYSLGWNEKLFF
>TRBV21-1|.|.|TRBJ1-2
TGTGCCAGCAGCAAAGATGGCGAAATTTCCTATGGCTACACCTTC
CASSKDGEISYGYTF
>TRBV7-9|.|.|TRBJ2-3
TGTGCCAGCATGGGGGTGCCAGATACGCAGTATTTT
CASMGVPDTQYF
>TRBV2|.|.|TRBJ2-4
TGTGCAACGGTTCGGACAGGAGGGACCAAAAACATTCAGTACTTC
CATVRTGGTKNIQYF
>TRBV9|.|TRBD1|TRBJ2-7
TGTGCCAGCAGCCCGGGACAGGGATCCTCCTACGAGCAGTACTTC
CASSPGQGSSYEQYF
>TRBV6-6|.|.|TRBJ2-1
TGTGCCAGCACCCATGGGGCTGAGCAGTTCTTC
CASTHGAEQFF
>TRBV6-6|few|.|TRBJ2-7
TGTGCCAGCAGTTACTTACCGGGCAACTACGAGCAGTACTTC
CASSYLPGNYEQYF
>TRBV4-3|.|.|TRBJ2-7
TGCGCCAGCAGCCAAGATCTTGGGGGGCGGATTGAGGACGAGCAGTACTTC
CASSQDLGGRIEDEQYF
>TRBV11-3|.|.|TRBJ1-5
TGTGCCAGCAGCTTAGGACCCCACGGGAGCAATCAGCCCCAGCATTTT
CASSLGPHGSNQPQHF